Listed below are T cell receptor beta chains from one sample, sequenced in a study of response to subunit inactivated influenza vaccine. TCRdb analysed the RT-PCR reads with MiXCR anew, one entry per CDR3 protein. This table has 300,000 to 350,000 distinct CDR3 sequences, roughly 22% appearing once. The input for sequencing was PBMCs from blood, taken about 20 months after vaccination. These receptor sequences come from a man aged 50-75 years who received an inactivated influenza vaccine. CDR3s include the opening cysteine and the closing phenylalanine or tryptophan. The D gene is left open where the match is weak. Size is stated for part of the rows, as once, few or many counts, or as a class when the clone is expanded.

TRBJ2-3 TRBD1 NA TRBV4-2 TGTGCCAGCAGCCAAGATCGGGACAGGGTCACAGATACGCAGTATTTT CASSQDRDRVTDTQYF
TRBJ2-4 NA many TRBV12-3/TRBV12-4 TGTGCCAGCAGTCCCCCGTCAACCCGGGTCCCTTACTTC CASSPPSTRVPYF
TRBJ2-7 NA NA TRBV19 TGTGCCAGTAGTGCCGCGAGGGGACGGGCTTACGAGCAGTACTTC CASSAARGRAYEQYF
TRBJ1-1 NA many TRBV14 TGTGCCAGCAGCCAACGTACCGGGACAAAAGCTTTCTTT CASSQRTGTKAFF
TRBJ2-1 NA NA TRBV29-1 TGCAGCGTTGTAGGCAGTAGGGACCAGTTCTTC CSVVGSRDQFF
TRBJ1-5 NA few TRBV12-3/TRBV12-4 TGTGCCAGCAGTCCCGACTTTGAGGGGGCCCAGCATTTT CASSPDFEGAQHF
TRBJ2-7 TRBD1 few TRBV12-3/TRBV12-4 TGTGCCAGCAGACAGGGGGCGACCTACGAGCAGTACTTC CASRQGATYEQYF
TRBJ2-5 NA NA TRBV5-1 TGCGCCAGCAGCCACGGACAGTCATGGACCCAGTACTTC CASSHGQSWTQYF
TRBJ1-1 NA few TRBV4-1 TGCGCCAGCAGCCAAGTTTTATCCCTGAACACTGAAGCTTTCTTT CASSQVLSLNTEAFF
TRBJ2-1 TRBD1 NA TRBV2 TGTGCCAGCACACAGGGGGCGAGCTCCTACAATGAGCAGTTCTTC CASTQGASSYNEQFF
TRBJ2-1 NA few TRBV12-3/TRBV12-4 TGTGCCAGCCAGGGGAGCGGTACGTACAATGAGCAGTTCTTC CASQGSGTYNEQFF
TRBJ1-2 TRBD1 few TRBV29-1 TGCAGCGTTGAACAGGGGGCAGGAGGCTACACCTTC CSVEQGAGGYTF
TRBJ1-5 NA NA TRBV19 TGTGCCAGTAGTGCTCGGCCGGGGGGTTATCAGCCCCAGCATTTT CASSARPGGYQPQHF
TRBJ1-5 NA few TRBV28 TGTGCCAGCAGTGGGCCGATGGGGCAGCCCCAGCATTTT CASSGPMGQPQHF
TRBJ1-5 TRBD1 NA TRBV19 TGTGCCAGTAGAGACAGGGTTGCGGGCAATCAGCCCCAGCATTTT CASRDRVAGNQPQHF
TRBJ2-2 NA NA TRBV5-1 TGCGCCAGCAGCTTTAACAGAAACACCGGGGAGCTGTTTTTT CASSFNRNTGELFF
TRBJ1-6 NA few TRBV20-1 TGCAGTGCTAGGACGACTGGCTCTCCTTCACCCCTCCACTTT CSARTTGSPSPLHF
TRBJ2-1 NA NA TRBV11-2 TGTGCCAGCAGCTTAGGATTGCGGGGCAATGAGCAGTTCTTC CASSLGLRGNEQFF
TRBJ1-6 NA few TRBV11-2 TGTGCCAGCAGCTTAGTAAAAGTCCCAGGGCCTTATAATTCACCCCTCCACTTT CASSLVKVPGPYNSPLHF
TRBJ1-6 TRBD1 many TRBV20-1 TGCAGTGCTAGAGATGGGGGGACAGGTAATTCACCCCTCCACTTT CSARDGGTGNSPLHF
TRBJ2-7 NA NA TRBV28 TGTGCCAGCAGTCTACGGTCCTACGAGCAGTACTTC CASSLRSYEQYF
TRBJ2-7 NA many TRBV27 TGTGCCAGCAGTGCGACAGTATACTCCTACGAGCAGTACTTC CASSATVYSYEQYF
TRBJ2-1 NA few TRBV20-1 TGCAGCACTAGCCCGACCTCAAACAATGAGCAGTTCTTC CSTSPTSNNEQFF
TRBJ2-2 NA NA TRBV12-3/TRBV12-4 TGTGCCAGCGGACCAGCGGCCGGGGAGCTGTTTTTT CASGPAAGELFF
TRBJ2-3 TRBD2 many TRBV7-2 TGTGCCAGCAGCCCGGGACTAAGTACAGATACGCAGTATTTT CASSPGLSTDTQYF
TRBJ1-3 NA NA TRBV4-1 TGCGCCAGCAGCCAACTACAGGGCGTAAACACCATATATTTT CASSQLQGVNTIYF
TRBJ1-1 NA few TRBV7-2 TGTGCCAGCAGCTTAAGGCCGCTCCAGGCCACTGAAGCTTTCTTT CASSLRPLQATEAFF
TRBJ2-7 NA few TRBV23-1 TGCGCCAGCAGTCAATCCGGCGCCAAACGCCGGCTAGCGCCCCGAAACTACGAGCAGTACTTC CASSQSGAKRRLAPRNYEQYF
TRBJ1-2 NA NA TRBV6-2/TRBV6-3 TGTGCCAGCAGCCTACATCAGGGGAAAGAGTCCTTC CASSLHQGKESF
TRBJ1-4 NA NA TRBV4-2 TGTGCCAGCAGCCAAGAAGCGGTGCGCACTAATGAAAAACTGTTTTTT CASSQEAVRTNEKLFF
TRBJ2-7 TRBD2 NA TRBV11-2 TGTGCCAGCAGCCTCGGCGGGGGGGACGAGCAGTACTTC CASSLGGGDEQYF
TRBJ1-2 NA few TRBV6-1 TGTGCCAGCAGAGTCAGCCTGTCCTATGGCTACACCTTC CASRVSLSYGYTF
TRBJ2-5 TRBD1 few TRBV6-2/TRBV6-3 TGTGCCAGCAGTTACTCGACGGGGACAGTCCAAGAGACCCAGTACTTC CASSYSTGTVQETQYF
TRBJ1-2 NA many TRBV7-2 TGTGCCAGCAGGCGCCAGGACAGCCACTATGGCTACACCTTC CASRRQDSHYGYTF
TRBJ1-1 NA many TRBV29-1 TGCAGCGTTGCCAGGGTATTGAACACTGAAGCTTTCTTT CSVARVLNTEAFF
TRBJ2-4 NA many TRBV20-1 TGCAGTGCTGATCGATGGCCTAAAAACATTCAGTACTTC CSADRWPKNIQYF
TRBJ2-3 NA NA TRBV20-1 TGCAGTGCCGGAGGGGCTAGCCTCACAGATACGCAGTATTTT CSAGGASLTDTQYF
TRBJ1-5 NA NA TRBV21-1 TGTGCCAGCAGCAGAATCCAGATGACCAAACCCTTTGTCGATCAGCCCCAGCATTTT CASSRIQMTKPFVDQPQHF
TRBJ2-4 NA NA TRBV2 TGTGCCAGCAGTGCTTTAGTAGCCAAAAACATTCAGTACTTC CASSALVAKNIQYF
TRBJ1-6 TRBD1 NA TRBV20-1 TGCAGTGCTAAAGGACAGGAGATGGGGGAGATCACTTCACCCCTCCACTTT CSAKGQEMGEITSPLHF
TRBJ2-7 TRBD1 NA TRBV4-2 TGTGCCAGCAGCCAAGAGGGGACAGGCCACTACGAGCAGTACTTC CASSQEGTGHYEQYF
TRBJ2-7 TRBD2 NA TRBV9 TGTGCCAGCAGCCCCTCGGGACTAGCGGATGTCCCCTCCTACGAGCAGTACTTC CASSPSGLADVPSYEQYF